The rows below give T cell receptor beta chains drawn from one sample of a study of blood T cells in healthy people across ages. Each CDR3 protein is one row after TCRdb ran MiXCR on the 5' RACE reads. The sample shows some 800,000 distinct CDR3 sequences, roughly 25% of them seen only once. This same sample was also part of a study on T cells of mothers and their children.

Input material: blood. The receptors were sampled from a boy aged 10-17 years in good health. CDR3s include the opening cysteine and the closing phenylalanine or tryptophan. Fields, in order: V gene, D gene, clone size, J gene, CDR3 protein, CDR3 DNA. D genes are given only for firm matches. Clone size, where shown, is once, few, many, or a class for clones that have expanded.

V gene: TRBV20-1; D gene: TRBD1; clone size: NA; J gene: TRBJ2-3; CDR3 protein: CSASRDRGTDTQYF; CDR3 DNA: TGCAGTGCTTCCCGGGACAGGGGGACAGATACGCAGTATTTT
V gene: TRBV20-1; D gene: TRBD1; clone size: NA; J gene: TRBJ2-3; CDR3 protein: CSARAGTGGGGTQYF; CDR3 DNA: TGCAGTGCTAGAGCCGGGACAGGGGGCGGGGGTACGCAGTATTTT
V gene: TRBV24-1; D gene: TRBD1; clone size: NA; J gene: TRBJ2-7; CDR3 protein: CATSDSDRASGEQYF; CDR3 DNA: TGTGCCACCAGTGATTCGGACAGGGCATCGGGCGAGCAGTACTTC
V gene: TRBV4-2; D gene: NA; clone size: NA; J gene: TRBJ1-4; CDR3 protein: CASSQDLGYNEKLFF; CDR3 DNA: TGTGCCAGCAGCCAAGACCTCGGATATAATGAAAAACTGTTTTTT
V gene: TRBV29-1; D gene: TRBD2; clone size: few; J gene: TRBJ2-3; CDR3 protein: CSVEDGLAADTQYF; CDR3 DNA: TGCAGCGTTGAAGATGGGCTAGCGGCAGATACGCAGTATTTT
V gene: TRBV28; D gene: NA; clone size: few; J gene: TRBJ1-4; CDR3 protein: CASSLWGWEKLFF; CDR3 DNA: TGTGCCAGCAGTTTATGGGGATGGGAAAAACTGTTTTTT
V gene: TRBV18; D gene: TRBD1; clone size: few; J gene: TRBJ2-5; CDR3 protein: CASSPGGTGGGETQYF; CDR3 DNA: TGTGCCAGCTCACCAGGCGGGACAGGGGGCGGAGAGACCCAGTACTTC
V gene: TRBV10-3; D gene: NA; clone size: few; J gene: TRBJ2-7; CDR3 protein: CAISGFRRGAEQYF; CDR3 DNA: TGTGCCATCAGTGGATTTCGCAGGGGGGCCGAGCAGTACTTC
V gene: TRBV20-1; D gene: NA; clone size: many; J gene: TRBJ2-5; CDR3 protein: CSAAGGRETQYF; CDR3 DNA: TGCAGTGCCGCTGGGGGGAGGGAGACCCAGTACTTC
V gene: TRBV2; D gene: NA; clone size: NA; J gene: TRBJ2-3; CDR3 protein: CASSSGRTGPDTQYF; CDR3 DNA: TGTGCCAGCAGCTCGGGACGGACGGGACCAGATACGCAGTATTTT